This T cell receptor (beta chain) came from a study of CD8 T cells in ankylosing spondylitis (dated 2017 in TCRdb). For the wider study: The study profiled T cell receptor beta repertoires in healthy donors and ankylosing spondylitis patients to find disease-linked TCR variants. The whole study cohort included about a hundred healthy donors and 25 ankylosing spondylitis patients. Peripheral blood samples were taken, and synovial fluid was additionally collected from ankylosing spondylitis patients. The paper as a whole reports these results and caveats: The disease-linked clones showed a CD8+ phenotype and occurred at relatively low frequencies in peripheral blood. Significant enrichment of the disease-linked clones was reported in matched synovial fluid samples from ankylosing spondylitis patients. Some TCR beta motif variants had previously been reported in synovial fluid and blood of reactive arthritis patients, which suggested common disease-initiation mechanisms. A TCR beta motif of several highly homologous amino acid variants appeared characteristic of blood from ankylosing spondylitis patients.

V lost 4 bases and J lost 6 bases, and the count of bases not matched to a germline gene is 11. CDR1 and CDR2 are drawn from the germline V gene: SGHRS, YFSETQ. Including cysteine and phenylalanine, the CDR3 has 15 amino acids. This entry keeps only the CDR3 DNA: 45 bases, framed from base 1. This clonotype appeared many times. It has no known antigen specificity. Per-base qualities were not stored, and no clone one base away is much larger. TCRdb records Illumina HiSeq 2500 as the sequencer. Quantitative 5'-RACE with molecular barcodes was used to prepare TCR beta libraries. The original methods were these. A new computational method, built on a probabilistic model of VDJ rearrangement, was used to identify disease-linked TCR variants. The public reads were reanalyzed by TCRdb: fastp trimming at Q25, MiXCR alignment, in-frame beta chains only. Each CDR3 protein appears once, grouped with its most common genes and DNA. The V and J calls here are based on TCRdb, not the publication. This sample comprises more than 250,000 distinct CDR3 sequences, 8% of them detected only once. Approximately 14% of the sample lies in the top ten.

The TCR comes from a male donor with ankylosing spondylitis. This chain is built from TRBV5-1 and TRBJ2-3; a stretch of 7 junction bases matches TRBD2. The sequencing input was blood, either unsorted or a sorted T cell fraction (not recorded which). The base sequence is TGCGCCAGCAGCCAATTCGGGACTACCGTCGATACGCAGTATTTT. Translation gives CASSQFGTTVDTQYF.